Presented here are 10 T cell receptor beta chains from one specimen sequenced in a study of T-cell memory formation after mild COVID-19. MiXCR was run by TCRdb on the 5' RACE reads, yielding one entry per CDR3 protein. The data hold just over 300,000 distinct CDR3 sequences, with roughly 19% observed a single time. Input material: PBMCs or a T cell subset sorted from them (not recorded which). The receptor set was obtained from a man between 18 and 29 years old who had mild COVID-19 (a few samples of this study predate the infection). Cell type and time point are not known.

For the CDR3, the DNA is TGCGCCAGCTCCCGGACAGGGAGTAACACCGGGGAGCTGTTTTTT. Amino acid sequence: CASSRTGSNTGELFF. V is TRBV5-1 and J is TRBJ2-2, with 8 bases identical to TRBD1. The CDR3 runs to 15 residues. From germline, CDR1 is SGHRS and CDR2 YFSETQ. J gave up 2 bases and V 7 bases, and 7 bases lay outside the gene matches.

This clonotype has only a few counts. The gene calls are TRBV5-8 and TRBJ1-4, with D perhaps TRBD1 (5 bases). The CDR3 covers 13 residues. The V end lost 0 bases, the J end lost 8 bases, and 8 bases lay between the germline ends. Germline values: CDR1 SGHTS, CDR2 YDEGEE. The CDR3 coding sequence is TGTGCCAGCAGCTTGGCAGGGCAGGAAAAACTGTTTTTT. This sequence encodes CASSLAGQEKLFF.

The V and J genes are TRBV29-1 and TRBJ2-5, with D maybe TRBD1 (5 bases). V lost 4 bases and J lost 1, with 10 bases in between. Germline V gene sequence: CDR1 SQVTM, CDR2 ANQGSEA. This CDR3 spans 13 amino acids. The CDR3 protein is CSVARGGQETQYF. The CDR3 DNA follows: TGCAGCGTTGCTAGGGGCGGCCAAGAGACCCAGTACTTC.

This chain joins TRBV12-3 or TRBV12-4 and TRBJ2-1, with D uncertain. V lost 6 bases to trimming and J lost 9 bases, with 12 bases between them. The CDR3 runs to 12 residues. The CDR3 nucleotides are TGTGCCAGCAGCACTGGTTGGTCTGAGCAGTTCTTC. It translates to CASSTGWSEQFF.

V and J are TRBV4-1 and TRBJ1-4; D is perhaps TRBD1 (6 bases). CDR3 size: 14 residues. Between the trimmed V and J ends, which lost 8 bases and 11 bases, there was a span of 21 bases. Germline V gene sequence: CDR1 MGHRA, CDR2 YSYEKL. The CDR3 DNA reads TGCGCCAGCTTGGACAGAGGGGTTAAGGAGAAACTGTTTTTT. It specifies CASLDRGVKEKLFF.

With respect to this clonotype: A read error may account for a junction end that differs from germline. V and J are TRBV7-7 and TRBJ1-1, with unresolved D. Germline CDR1 and CDR2: SSHAT and FNYEAQ (reference sequence). The CDR3 has 13 residues. The CDR3 region has the DNA TGTGCTAGCAGCCTCTATCCGAACACTGAAGCTTTCTTT. Translating gives CASSLYPNTEAFF.

This clonotype occurred a few times. The chain employs TRBV30 and TRBJ1-2; D might be TRBD1 (6 bases). The CDR3 loop spans 14 amino acids. CDR1 GTSNPN and CDR2 SVGIG come from the germline V gene (reference sequence). Trimming pared 1 base from V and 5 bases from J, leaving 14 bases between. The CDR3 sequence is CAWSALGGGYGYTF. CDR3 DNA sequence: TGTGCCTGGAGTGCCCTAGGGGGAGGATATGGCTACACCTTC. The variable domain in full, with the rest retrieved from reference TRBV30 and TRBJ1-2, is SQTIHQWPATLVQPVGSPLSLECTVEGTSNPNLYWYRQAAGRGLQLLFYSVGIGQISSEVPQNLSASRPQDRQFILSSKKLLLSDSGFYLCAWSALGGGYGYTFGSGTRLTVV.

The CDR3 sequence: CASSLRERETQYF. The CDR3 region has the DNA TGCGCCAGCAGCTTGAGAGAAAGAGAGACCCAGTACTTC. The rearrangement links TRBV5-1 to TRBJ2-5; D is uncertain. The CDR3 is 13 residues long. Germline V gene sequence: CDR1 SGHRS, CDR2 YFSETQ. The V end was cut by 1 base, the J end by 4 bases, with 8 bases between.

This rearrangement joins TRBV9 to TRBJ2-5; possible D gene TRBD2, 6 bases. The CDR3 runs 14 residues. From germline, CDR1 is SGDLS and CDR2 YYNGEE. The V gene lost 0 bases and the J gene lost 4 bases, with 10 bases spanning the gap. The CDR3 DNA reads TGTGCCAGCAGCGTAGTTGGAGGGTTAGAGACCCAGTACTTC. It codes for CASSVVGGLETQYF.

At least ten counts were recorded for this clonotype. A read error may account for a junction end that differs from germline. This chain connects TRBV7-2 to TRBJ1-6; D might be TRBD1 (5 bases). Germline CDR1 SGHTA, CDR2 FQGNSA. CDR3 length: 15 amino acids. Here the CDR3 reads CASSLRQGGNSPLHF. In nucleotides, the CDR3 is TGCGCCAGCAGCTTACGCCAGGGCGGTAATTCACCCCTCCACTTT.